What follows is one TCR beta chain and its context. Its antigen is undetermined. Terminally differentiated effector memory CD45RA+ cells were excluded by CCR7 positive selection of CD45RO-negative cells. This record belongs to a study of shared clonotypes between healthy human individuals. Researchers divided each subset's genomic DNA evenly across several immunoSEQ plates. TCRdb's copy holds only in-frame clones and misses some; the assay was immunoSEQ multiplex PCR. The repertoire holds about 2.2 million clones, with 93% as singletons. The CDR3 extends over 17 amino acids. Deletions cut 6 bases from V and 0 bases from J, with 15 bases between. From germline, CDR1 is SGHAT and CDR2 FQNNGV. General observations from the study: Roughly 5% of naive CD4 clonotypes were shared across several donors. Clonotypes which were not shared had lower generation probabilities than clonotypes that all four donors shared.

Sequencing was performed on naive CD8+ T cells from PBMCs. The rearrangement uses TRBV11-2 and TRBJ2-6; TRBD1 or TRBD2 may be the D gene (5 bases each). The TCR originated in a man in his late teens or twenties in good health. Some clones in this sample may be carry-over from other donors' samples. Written as DNA, the CDR3 is TGTGCCAGCAGGGCCCGGGACCCCTCCTCTGGGGCCAACGTCCTGACTTTC. Translation: CASRARDPSSGANVLTF.